The next 17 T cell receptor beta chains were all read from a single sample in a study of CD8 T cells in ankylosing spondylitis. Study-level points and caveats: Roughly eight highly homologous variants formed a TCR beta motif that appeared characteristic of ankylosing spondylitis blood.

Antigen specificity for these receptors is unknown. TCRdb reanalysed the 5' RACE reads using MiXCR and keeps one entry per CDR3 protein. The profile covers around 490,000 distinct CDR3 sequences, with approximately 5.3% appearing a single time and under 4.5% taken by the ten largest. The material sequenced was blood, either unsorted or a sorted T cell fraction (not recorded which). Every receptor here comes from a male donor with ankylosing spondylitis.

This clonotype was detected many times. This chain links TRBV7-2 with TRBJ2-7; TRBD2 aligns across 7 bases. This CDR3 contains 16 residues. Per germline, CDR1 SGHTA and CDR2 FQGNSA. Losses at the gene ends were 1 base for V and 2 bases for J; bases not matched to a gene: 8. The CDR3 loop is CASSLGGGTSTYEQYF. The CDR3 DNA sequence: TGTGCCAGCAGCTTAGGGGGGGGGACCTCTACCTACGAGCAGTACTTC.

The V and J genes are TRBV12-3 or TRBV12-4 and TRBJ1-1; no clear D. Between the trimmed V and J ends, which lost 8 bases and 4 bases, there was a span of 14 bases. The CDR3 length is 13 residues. The CDR3 is CASLEGWGTEAFF. CDR3 DNA sequence: TGTGCCAGCCTTGAGGGCTGGGGCACTGAAGCTTTCTTT.

This clonotype was counted only a few times. The rearrangement joins TRBV20-1 to TRBJ2-7; D ambiguous. V lost 3 bases to trimming and J lost 6 bases, with 12 bases between them. The germline V gene encodes CDR1 DFQATT and CDR2 SNEGSKA (reference sequence). The CDR3 has 12 amino acids. The CDR3 sequence is CSARDPSGEQYF. In nucleotides, the CDR3 is TGCAGTGCTAGGGACCCCTCGGGCGAGCAGTACTTC.

The rearrangement joins TRBV28 to TRBJ2-7; a possible D gene is TRBD1 (5 bases). Trimming cost V 2 bases and J 3 bases, with 17 bases left between them. This CDR3 has 16 residues. Germline lookup yields CDR1 MDHEN and CDR2 SYDVKM. The CDR3 loop reads CASSLIGQGSNYEQYF. CDR3 sequence (DNA): TGTGCCAGCAGTTTAATTGGGCAGGGAAGCAACTACGAGCAGTACTTC.

This clonotype was observed at least ten times. The chain links TRBV28 to TRBJ2-7, with 8 nucleotides matching TRBD1. This CDR3 spans 16 amino acids. CDR1 is MDHEN and CDR2 is SYDVKM in the germline V gene. V was clipped by 3 bases and J by 1 base; unmatched bases: 8. In DNA, the CDR3 is TGTGCCAGCAGTTTGGCCTTTAGGACAGGGTCCTACGAGCAGTACTTC. Its protein product is CASSLAFRTGSYEQYF.

This chain connects TRBV4-1 to TRBJ2-3, with D unclear. The germline V gene has CDR1 MGHRA and CDR2 YSYEKL. V gave up 1 base and J gave up 3 bases, with 8 bases separating them. The CDR3 consists of 14 residues. CDR3 in amino acids: CASSQVYGTDTQYF. The CDR3 DNA sequence: TGCGCCAGCAGCCAAGTATATGGGACAGATACGCAGTATTTT.

This clonotype appeared many times. The genes are TRBV12-3 or TRBV12-4 and TRBJ2-7; 8 nucleotides match TRBD1. With 4 bases clipped from V and 4 bases from J, the junction kept 3 bases outside the gene matches. The CDR3 loop spans 13 amino acids. DNA for the CDR3: TGTGCCAGCAGTTCCAGACAGGGGTACGAGCAGTACTTC. Translated: CASSSRQGYEQYF.

In its sample, this clonotype was seen many times. The chain employs TRBV29-1 and TRBJ2-2; TRBD2 agrees at 8 bases. Per germline, CDR1 SQVTM and CDR2 ANQGSEA. Germline trimming cut 4 bases from V and 7 bases from J; bases unmatched to any gene: 5. This CDR3 comprises 13 residues. The chain's CDR3 is CSVAREVGGELFF. CDR3 coding DNA: TGCAGCGTTGCGCGGGAGGTCGGCGGGGAGCTGTTTTTT.

This clonotype was counted many times. The chain uses TRBV28 and TRBJ2-7; D is unclear. The CDR3 is 12 residues long. The germline V gene encodes CDR1 MDHEN and CDR2 SYDVKM. V dropped 7 bases and J dropped 3 bases, with 10 bases sitting between them. The CDR3 coding sequence is TGTGCCAGCAACCCGAACCACTACGAGCAGTACTTC. Amino acids: CASNPNHYEQYF.

This clonotype was counted ten times or more. The gene calls are TRBV7-9 and TRBJ2-7; possible D gene TRBD2, 5 bases. V lost 0 bases and J 7 bases, leaving 7 bases between the germline ends. Germline assignment: CDR1 SEHNR and CDR2 FQNEAQ (reference sequence). The CDR3 totals 12 residues. The CDR3 is CASSLAGMEQYF. The DNA for the CDR3 is TGTGCCAGCAGCTTAGCCGGGATGGAGCAGTACTTC.

At least ten counts were recorded for this clonotype. The chain is built from TRBV6-1 and TRBJ2-1, with 12 bases lining up with TRBD2. CDR1 is MNHNS, CDR2 SASEGT, per germline. The J segment lost 7 bases and the V segment lost 2 bases, leaving 6 bases of the junction unmatched. The CDR3 runs 16 residues. The CDR3 reads CASSELAGGPWNEQFF. CDR3 coding DNA: TGTGCCAGCAGTGAACTAGCGGGGGGGCCTTGGAATGAGCAGTTCTTC.

This clonotype has a count of ten or more. CDR3 protein: CASSIRGDTGELFF. CDR3 nucleotides: TGTGCCAGCAGCATACGGGGGGACACCGGGGAGCTGTTTTTT. The gene calls are TRBV7-2 and TRBJ2-2, with 7 bases aligning to TRBD2. Germline lookup yields CDR1 SGHTA and CDR2 FQGNSA. Trimming at V came to 5 bases and at J to 3 bases, leaving 3 bases not matched to a gene. The CDR3 is made up of 14 amino acids. The variable domain in full, with the rest retrieved from reference TRBV7-2 and TRBJ2-2, is GAGVSQSPSNKVTEKGKDVELRCDPISGHTALYWYRQSLGQGLEFLIYFQGNSAPDKSGLPSDRFSAERTGGSVSTLTIQRTQQEDSAVYLCASSIRGDTGELFFGEGSRLTVL.

There are many counts of this clonotype. The chain uses TRBV5-1 and TRBJ2-5; TRBD2 matches 8 bases. V shed 0 bases, J shed 7 bases, and the junction held 11 bases outside the gene matches. Germline CDR1 reads SGHRS; CDR2 reads YFSETQ. This CDR3 region has 16 residues. Here the CDR3 reads CASSLVVAGSGGTQYF. In DNA form, the CDR3 reads TGCGCCAGCAGCTTGGTAGTAGCGGGAAGCGGTGGGACCCAGTACTTC.

This clonotype was detected ten times or more. This chain uses TRBV20-1 with TRBJ2-7; D remains unclear. Trimming took 1 base from V and 7 from J, leaving 11 bases between them. Germline V gene sequence: CDR1 DFQATT, CDR2 SNEGSKA (reference sequence). This CDR3 contains 12 residues. The CDR3 protein is CSARGLTGEQYF. CDR3 DNA: TGCAGTGCTAGAGGTCTTACTGGGGAGCAGTACTTC.

This clonotype was recorded many times. The chain couples TRBV11-2 to TRBJ2-7; a possible D gene is TRBD1 (5 bases). Trimming removed 6 bases at V and 3 bases at J, with 15 bases between. The CDR3 runs 14 residues. CDR1 and CDR2 from the germline V gene are SGHAT and FQNNGV. The CDR3 reads CASSLMRQFYEQYF. CDR3 nucleotides: TGTGCCAGCAGTTTAATGCGACAGTTCTACGAGCAGTACTTC.

Remarks on this clonotype: A read error is possible here, since a much larger clone lies one base away. The CDR3 reads CASNRTSREIQYF. The CDR3 region has the DNA TGTGCCAGCAATCGGACTAGCAGAGAGATCCAGTACTTC. This rearrangement joins TRBV6-4 to TRBJ2-5, with 8 bases identical to TRBD2. This CDR3 is 13 amino acids long. Germline CDR1 reads MRHNA; CDR2 reads SNTAGT.

This clonotype was recorded at least ten times. The chain combines TRBV20-1 with TRBJ1-2; 10 nucleotides agree with TRBD1. The CDR3 totals 13 residues. The V segment lost 3 bases and the J segment 8 bases; nucleotides outside the gene matches: 6. Germline V gene data show CDR1 as DFQATT and CDR2 as SNEGSKA (reference sequence). The CDR3 DNA follows: TGCAGTGCTAGGGGACAGGGGCGCCGGGGCTACACCTTC. It yields the protein CSARGQGRRGYTF.